This is a list of T cell receptor beta chains from one sample in a study of T cell responses to AZD1222 COVID-19 vaccine. The data were produced by immunoSEQ multiplex PCR, yet TCRdb's version contains in-frame clones alone and is incomplete. The sample yields tens of thousands of clones, roughly 86% seen once. Here the sequenced sample was peripheral blood, taken 28 days after the second AZD1222 dose. These receptor sequences come from an adult who received the AZD1222 COVID-19 vaccine. Each CDR3 is given with its conserved first and last residue. The D gene is left open where the match is weak. Expanded clones are given a class, and other clones once, few, many or no size at all.

TRBV19	-	-	14	TRBJ1-2	CASSISGARRGYTF	TGTGCCAGTAGTATCTCAGGGGCGCGTCGGGGCTACACCTTC
TRBV6-4	TRBD2	-	15	TRBJ2-3	CASSEGGRATDTQYF	TGTGCCAGCAGTGAAGGCGGGAGGGCCACAGATACGCAGTATTTT
TRBV19	-	-	17	TRBJ1-5	CATPPLRSGERNQPQHF	TGTGCCACACCCCCCTTGAGGTCAGGGGAAAGGAATCAGCCCCAGCATTTT
TRBV15	-	once	16	TRBJ1-4	CATSRSEGQGSEKLFF	TGTGCCACCAGCAGGTCTGAGGGACAAGGTTCTGAAAAACTGTTTTTT
TRBV28	-	-	14	TRBJ1-1	CASSLGQTNTEAFF	TGTGCCAGCAGTTTGGGACAAACGAACACTGAAGCTTTCTTT
TRBV5-1	-	-	14	TRBJ2-5	CASSLAGRGETQYF	TGCGCCAGCAGCTTGGCCGGGCGGGGAGAGACCCAGTACTTC
TRBV6-5	-	-	15	TRBJ2-3	CASSYSKGNTDTQYF	TGTGCCAGCAGTTACTCGAAAGGAAACACAGATACGCAGTATTTT
TRBV15	-	-	17	TRBJ2-7	CATSRDRRGSLSYEQYF	TGTGCCACCAGCAGAGATAGGAGGGGCTCCCTATCCTACGAGCAGTACTTC
TRBV10-1	-	-	15	TRBJ1-3	CAMEAGDSSGNTIYF	TGCGCCATGGAGGCAGGGGACTCCTCTGGAAACACCATATATTTT
TRBV2	TRBD2	-	13	TRBJ2-2	CASSGLAFGELFF	TGTGCCAGCAGTGGACTAGCGTTCGGGGAGCTGTTTTTT
TRBV7-8	-	-	16	TRBJ1-1	CASSRQGSSANTEAFF	TGTGCCAGCAGCCGCCAGGGGAGCTCGGCGAACACTGAAGCTTTCTTT
TRBV30	TRBD2	-	14	TRBJ2-3	CAWSLAGITDTQYF	TGTGCCTGGAGTCTAGCGGGGATCACAGATACGCAGTATTTT
TRBV28	-	-	17	TRBJ2-6	CASSSEGVGRGANVLTF	TGTGCCAGCAGCTCCGAAGGGGTAGGACGTGGGGCCAACGTCCTGACTTTC
TRBV2	TRBD1	-	14	TRBJ2-7	CASSEGTGVPEQYF	TGTGCCAGCAGTGAGGGGACAGGGGTACCCGAGCAGTACTTC
TRBV28	TRBD2	-	14	TRBJ2-2	CASSLPSGMRELFF	TGTGCCAGCAGTCTCCCAAGCGGGATGCGGGAGCTGTTTTTT
TRBV28	-	-	12	TRBJ2-1	CASRPEGSQQFF	TGTGCCAGCAGACCTGAGGGTTCCCAGCAGTTCTTC
TRBV5-5	TRBD1	-	18	TRBJ2-3	CASSSIPGRTGRQDTQYF	TGTGCCAGCAGCTCCATACCTGGGAGGACAGGGCGACAAGATACGCAGTATTTT
TRBV7-9	-	-	12	TRBJ2-7	CASSLTSYEQYF	TGTGCCAGCAGCTTAACATCATACGAGCAGTACTTC
TRBV6-4	-	-	15	TRBJ2-2	CASSGQESPTGELFF	TGTGCCAGCAGTGGCCAAGAGAGTCCCACCGGGGAGCTGTTTTTT
TRBV6-4	TRBD1	-	16	TRBJ1-2	CASSPGTGRPNYGYTF	TGTGCCAGCAGTCCCGGGACAGGGCGGCCTAACTATGGCTACACCTTC
TRBV28	-	-	15	TRBJ1-5	CASSTKDRGNQPQHF	TGTGCCAGCAGTACAAAGGACAGAGGTAATCAGCCCCAGCATTTT
TRBV19	TRBD1	-	15	TRBJ1-5	CASSPQDRGQQPQHF	TGTGCCAGTAGTCCACAGGACAGGGGGCAACAGCCCCAGCATTTT